The present TCR beta chain was sequenced within a study of OX40 agonist ivuxolimab in advanced cancers. For the study in its entirety: Ivuxolimab was a fully human IgG2 agonistic monoclonal antibody targeting the costimulatory receptor OX40 (CD134). Intravenous ivuxolimab was administered to patients every 2 weeks at six dose levels: 0.01, 0.1, 0.3, 1.5, 3 and 10 mg/kg. Of the roughly 54 patients in dose escalation, about 20 had hepatocellular carcinoma, some 15 had melanoma, 9 had renal cell carcinoma and 9 had head and neck cancer. The dose-escalation cohort was around 84% male with a mean age of approximately 60 years, ranging from about 23 to 85. Patients were allowed to have had prior anti-PD-1, anti-PD-L1 or anti-CTLA-4 therapy, and approximately 40% of the dose-escalation patients had been treated with checkpoint inhibitors. Partial responses occurred in three dose-escalation patients: two with cutaneous melanoma and one with hepatocellular carcinoma. Peripheral TCRbeta sequencing was intended to test whether TCR sequence diversity was altered and clonal T-cell expansion was caused by ivuxolimab. The paper covers the monotherapy dose-escalation part of the phase I ivuxolimab trial, which included N ≈ 54 patients. The study at large found these results: In the 0.1-3.0 mg/kg groups, partial responders were among the patients with the lowest normalized peripheral clonal expansion, particularly in CD8+ T cells. On average, CD8+ T cells showed more expanded clones than CD4+ T cells after ivuxolimab. Low levels of normalized T-cell clonal expansion were also seen in some patients who did not respond. At doses of 0.1 to 3.0 mg/kg, clonal expansion of both CD4+ and CD8+ blood T cells was observed from baseline to week 6. The antigen specificity of the clonally expanded peripheral T cells was not determined.

The trial excluded patients who had a history of autoimmune disease or who were on systemic immunosuppression. In every dose cohort, peripheral blood was drawn for TCR sequencing at baseline, cycle 4 day 1, and cycle 7 day 1. Samples came from an open-label, multicenter, first-in-human phase I dose-escalation trial of ivuxolimab. Adults with locally advanced or metastatic melanoma, renal cell, hepatocellular, or head and neck squamous cell carcinoma were enrolled in the trial. Before TCR sequencing, CD4+ T cells and CD8+ T cells from peripheral blood were sorted into separate populations. On this clone itself: What antigen it recognizes has not been identified. Nothing much larger sits one base from this clone, and base qualities are not available.

The CDR3 goes from the cysteine to the phenylalanine over 14 residues. CDR3 DNA is the only sequence kept; it has 42 bases, read in frame from the first base. V loses 1 base, J loses 1 base, and the germline ends lie 8 bases apart. Reading the germline V gene gives CDR1 SGHRS and CDR2 YFSETQ. Genomic DNA was extracted from sorted cells for sequencing of the TCRbeta CDR3 region. TCRbeta CDR3 regions were sequenced using the immunoSEQ Assay. TCRdb limited this immuneACCESS table to in-frame rearrangements with V and J called. A share of clones is missing; checked studies link under half to unresolved V genes, and the rest is unexplained. The sample has about 68,000 clones on record, about 83% of them singletons. The ten largest clones capture 0.68% of the sample.

The sample here was CD4+ or CD8+ T cells sorted from blood, taken in a trial of the OX40 agonist ivuxolimab. The chain couples TRBV5-1 to TRBJ1-1, with the D gene uncertain. This sequence was found in an adult with an advanced solid tumor such as melanoma, head and neck, liver or kidney cancer. The CDR3 amino acid sequence is: CASSLNSQNTEAFF. DNA sequence: TGCGCCAGCAGCTTGAACAGCCAGAACACTGAAGCTTTCTTT.